The 8 T cell receptor beta chains presented below share a single source sample, sequenced in a study of OX40 agonist ivuxolimab in advanced cancers. This table comes from immunoSEQ multiplex PCR, and its TCRdb copy is limited to in-frame clones, with some not included. The table includes around 56,000 clones, approximately 83% detected once. The sample was CD4+ or CD8+ T cells sorted from blood, taken in a trial of the OX40 agonist ivuxolimab. These receptors were taken from an adult with an advanced solid tumor such as melanoma, head and neck, liver or kidney cancer.

The chain uses TRBV2 and TRBJ1-4; possibly TRBD1 for D (5 bases). The V gene's germline CDR1 is SNHLY and CDR2 FYNNEI. This CDR3 comprises 16 residues. V gave up 6 bases and J gave up 8 bases, with 22 bases separating them. DNA of the CDR3: TGTGCCAGCAGACGGGACGCTCAGTCGGGGGTCGAAAAACTGTTTTTT. Protein sequence: CASRRDAQSGVEKLFF.

The chain carries TRBV12-5 and TRBJ2-1; D is tentatively TRBD1 or TRBD2 (5 bases each). Germline V gene lookup returns CDR1 LGHNT and CDR2 FRNRAP. Trimming took 0 bases from V and 0 from J, leaving 27 bases between them. The CDR3 spans 22 residues. The CDR3 spells CASGLVEGLGDSRGSSYNEQFF. The CDR3 bases are TGTGCTAGTGGTTTGGTCGAAGGTTTGGGAGACAGCCGGGGAAGCTCCTACAATGAGCAGTTCTTC.

The table lists this clone with a count of one. The V gene is TRBV5-1, the J gene TRBJ2-1; D is uncertain. The CDR3 length is 14 residues. V lost 1 base and J lost 7, with 12 bases in between. Germline CDR1 SGHRS, CDR2 YFSETQ. The DNA for the CDR3 is TGCGCCAGCAGCTTGCGTCCGGATCTAAATGAGCAGTTCTTC. Translated: CASSLRPDLNEQFF.

The chain carries TRBV6-5 and TRBJ1-2, with D possibly matching TRBD1 (5 bases). The CDR3 consists of 13 residues. The germline V and J ends were trimmed by 7 bases and 5 bases, with 14 bases remaining between them. From germline, CDR1 is MNHEY and CDR2 SVGAGI. The CDR3 region is CASKRGGLYGYTF. The CDR3 nucleotides are TGTGCCAGCAAGAGGGGAGGCCTTTATGGCTACACCTTC.

The chain joins TRBV30 to TRBJ1-5; the D is unclear. The CDR3 covers 15 residues. V was shortened by 0 bases and J by 2 bases, with 11 bases between the two germline ends. Looked up from germline, CDR1 is GTSNPN and CDR2 is SVGIG (reference sequence). The CDR3 sequence: CAWSVVGRGNQPQHF. The CDR3 region has the DNA TGTGCCTGGAGTGTAGTGGGGAGAGGCAATCAGCCCCAGCATTTT.

The count of this clone is one. The chain couples TRBV30 to TRBJ1-1; D not certain. With 0 bases removed from V and 0 bases from J, the gap between germline ends came to 8 bases. CDR1 is GTSNPN and CDR2 is SVGIG in the germline V gene (reference sequence). This CDR3 has 14 amino acids. The CDR3 DNA sequence: TGTGCCTGGAGTGTACCCCCAATGAACACTGAAGCTTTCTTT. This codes for CAWSVPPMNTEAFF.

This clone was observed a few times. One end of the junction fails to match germline, which may point to a read error. The chain joins TRBV7-9 to TRBJ2-7; 10 bases match TRBD1. The germline V gene encodes CDR1 SEHNR and CDR2 FQNEAQ (reference sequence). The CDR3 contains 16 residues. The CDR3 reads CASSLDVGQGSSEQYF. CDR3 bases: TGTGCCAGCAGCTTGGATGTGGGACAGGGGTCCTCCGAGCAGTACTTC.

CDR3 DNA sequence: TGCGCCAGCAGGACAGAGAGCAATCAGCCCCAGCATTTT. Translation gives CASRTESNQPQHF. This rearrangement joins TRBV5-1 to TRBJ1-5, with D maybe TRBD1 (5 bases). Germline CDR1 SGHRS, CDR2 YFSETQ. CDR3 length: 13 residues. Trimming took off 5 bases at V and 1 base at J, with 7 bases between the two ends.